These T cell receptor beta chains were read from a single sample in a study of T cells in localized non-small cell lung cancer. Only in-frame clones appear in the TCRdb table, and some are missing; sequencing was by immunoSEQ multiplex PCR. The sample lists some 1,800 clones; 22% were seen once. The specimen was normal lung tissue next to the tumor, collected before any cancer treatment. The receptors shown here come from a man between 18 and 50 years old with stage I lung adenocarcinoma. CDR3s include the opening cysteine and the closing phenylalanine or tryptophan. D genes are given only for firm matches. The size field is filled for only some rows; it gives once, few, many or a size class.

clone size | J gene | D gene | V gene | CDR3 length | CDR3 protein | CDR3 DNA
few | TRBJ1-2 | NA | TRBV15 | 15 | CATSRDKGSAYGYTF | TGTGCCACCAGCAGAGATAAGGGTTCGGCATATGGCTACACCTTC
NA | TRBJ2-1 | NA | TRBV6-8 | 13 | CASRDGGPNEQFF | TGTGCCAGCCGGGATGGGGGGCCCAATGAGCAGTTCTTC
NA | TRBJ2-1 | NA | TRBV12-5 | 16 | CASGLPFGGRTDEQFF | TGTGCTAGTGGTTTGCCTTTTGGGGGCCGCACGGATGAGCAGTTCTTC
NA | TRBJ2-3 | TRBD2 | TRBV6-8 | 16 | CASGLGGGANTDTQYF | TGTGCCAGCGGTCTTGGCGGGGGGGCTAACACAGATACGCAGTATTTT
hyperexpanded | TRBJ1-4 | TRBD1 | TRBV11-3 | 16 | CASSSLQGLENEKLFF | TGTGCCAGCAGCTCACTACAGGGGCTCGAAAATGAAAAACTGTTTTTT
few | TRBJ1-2 | NA | TRBV28 | 16 | CASSSTRTDAPYGYTF | TGTGCCAGCAGCTCTACCCGGACTGATGCTCCCTATGGCTACACCTTC
medium-sized | TRBJ1-1 | TRBD1 | TRBV6-8 | 14 | CAISPGTENTEAFF | TGTGCCATCTCCCCTGGGACAGAGAACACTGAAGCTTTCTTT
NA | TRBJ2-1 | NA | TRBV9 | 15 | CASSVDGGPYNEQFF | TGTGCCAGCAGCGTAGATGGGGGGCCCTACAATGAGCAGTTCTTC
NA | TRBJ1-2 | NA | TRBV30 | 13 | CAWNLIQARGYTF | TGTGCCTGGAATTTAATCCAAGCTCGTGGCTACACCTTC
NA | TRBJ2-7 | NA | TRBV11-3 | 15 | CASSLGRQGLRGQYF | TGTGCCAGCAGCTTAGGGCGGCAGGGCCTACGGGGGCAGTACTTC
NA | TRBJ2-6 | NA | TRBV4-1 | 18 | CASSQENRAPSGANVLTF | TGCGCCAGCAGCCAAGAAAACAGGGCCCCATCTGGGGCCAACGTCCTGACTTTC
few | TRBJ2-3 | TRBD1 | TRBV6-8 | 15 | CASSYRDRSTDTQYF | TGTGCCAGCAGTTACCGGGACAGGAGCACAGATACGCAGTATTTT
few | TRBJ1-2 | NA | TRBV7-5 | 14 | CASSFLQGVQSYTF | TGTGCCAGCAGCTTCTTACAGGGGGTCCAGAGTTACACCTTC
few | TRBJ1-5 | NA | TRBV11-3 | 15 | CASSLEQGANQPQHF | TGTGCCAGCAGCTTAGAACAGGGAGCCAATCAGCCCCAGCATTTT
few | TRBJ1-2 | NA | TRBV5-1 | 18 | CASSLQESRGEAIGGYTF | TGCGCCAGCAGCCTACAGGAGTCCCGGGGAGAGGCCATAGGTGGCTACACCTTC
large | TRBJ1-1 | NA | TRBV9 | 13 | CASGQGRSTEAFF | TGTGCCAGCGGTCAGGGTCGAAGCACTGAAGCTTTCTTT
NA | TRBJ1-5 | TRBD1 | TRBV15 | 17 | CATSREPGTGGNQPQHF | TGTGCCACCAGCAGAGAACCCGGGACAGGGGGCAATCAGCCCCAGCATTTT
few | TRBJ1-1 | TRBD1 | TRBV9 | 13 | CASSGVGQGEAFF | TGTGCCAGCAGCGGAGTGGGACAGGGGGAAGCTTTCTTT
medium-sized | TRBJ1-3 | NA | TRBV2 | 14 | CASSTRNSGNTIYF | TGTGCCAGCAGTACCCGGAACTCTGGAAACACCATATATTTT
few | TRBJ1-1 | NA | TRBV15 | 17 | CATSRDFTGRGGTEAFF | TGTGCCACCAGCAGAGATTTTACAGGGCGAGGGGGCACTGAAGCTTTCTTT
few | TRBJ2-2 | TRBD2 | TRBV9 | 15 | CASSPREGGTGELFF | TGTGCCAGCAGCCCCCGGGAGGGAGGTACCGGGGAGCTGTTTTTT
large | TRBJ1-1 | TRBD1 | TRBV30 | 12 | CAWNSRTGVAFF | TGTGCCTGGAACTCTCGGACAGGGGTGGCTTTCTTT
NA | TRBJ2-2 | TRBD1 | TRBV6-8 | 17 | CASTNTAGTGMGGELFF | TGTGCCAGCACTAATACCGCCGGGACAGGGATGGGCGGGGAGCTGTTTTTT
NA | TRBJ2-5 | TRBD1 | TRBV11-3 | 17 | CASSLGTGTAYQETQYF | TGTGCCAGCAGCTTAGGTACTGGGACAGCGTACCAAGAGACCCAGTACTTC
NA | TRBJ2-5 | NA | TRBV7-5 | 17 | CASTPQVQTGGGETQYF | TGTGCCAGCACCCCACAAGTTCAGACAGGAGGTGGGGAGACCCAGTACTTC
NA | TRBJ1-2 | TRBD1 | TRBV28 | 16 | CASSSTRADRAYGYTF | TGTGCCAGCAGTTCGACCCGAGCGGACAGGGCCTATGGCTACACCTTC
NA | TRBJ1-5 | NA | TRBV6-1 | 16 | CASSEGPRTLNQPQHF | TGTGCCAGCAGTGAAGGACCGAGGACACTGAATCAGCCCCAGCATTTT
few | TRBJ1-1 | NA | TRBV18 | 12 | CASSPGVSEAFF | TGTGCCAGCTCACCGGGGGTGTCTGAAGCTTTCTTT
few | TRBJ1-1 | NA | TRBV6-8 | 15 | CASSYQPVGNTEAFF | TGTGCCAGCAGTTACCAACCGGTGGGCAACACTGAAGCTTTCTTT
NA | TRBJ1-4 | TRBD1 | TRBV6-8 | 13 | CASSYDRAEKLFF | TGTGCCAGCAGTTACGACAGGGCTGAAAAACTGTTTTTT
few | TRBJ1-6 | TRBD1 | TRBV9 | 15 | CASSEAQGAESPLHF | TGTGCCAGCAGTGAAGCGCAGGGGGCAGAGTCACCCCTCCACTTT
NA | TRBJ1-3 | TRBD1 | TRBV28 | 17 | CASSSGGGRPSGNTIYF | TGTGCCAGCAGCTCAGGGGGCGGCAGGCCGTCTGGAAACACCATATATTTT
few | TRBJ1-2 | TRBD1 | TRBV6-7 | 17 | CASSYHSGTGIFDGYTF | TGTGCCAGCAGTTACCACTCGGGGACAGGGATTTTCGATGGCTACACCTTC
medium-sized | TRBJ2-5 | NA | TRBV11-3 | 16 | CASSFVPAQSEETQYF | TGTGCCAGCAGCTTTGTTCCGGCGCAGAGTGAAGAGACCCAGTACTTC